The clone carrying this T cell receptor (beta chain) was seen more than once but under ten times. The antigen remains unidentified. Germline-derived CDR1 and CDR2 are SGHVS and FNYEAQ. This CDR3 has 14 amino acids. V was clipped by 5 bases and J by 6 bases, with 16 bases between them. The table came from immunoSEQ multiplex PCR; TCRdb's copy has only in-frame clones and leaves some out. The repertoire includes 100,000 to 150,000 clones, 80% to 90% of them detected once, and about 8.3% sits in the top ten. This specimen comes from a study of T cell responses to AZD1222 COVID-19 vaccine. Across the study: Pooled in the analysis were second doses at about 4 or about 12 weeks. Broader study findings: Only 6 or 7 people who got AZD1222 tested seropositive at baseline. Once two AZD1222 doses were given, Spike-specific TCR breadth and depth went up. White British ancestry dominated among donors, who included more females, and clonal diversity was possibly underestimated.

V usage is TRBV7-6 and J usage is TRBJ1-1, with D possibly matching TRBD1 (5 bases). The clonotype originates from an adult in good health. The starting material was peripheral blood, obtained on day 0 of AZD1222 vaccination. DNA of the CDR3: TGTGCCAGCAGCGCTGCTGGGGGAAGAGCTGAAGCTTTCTTT. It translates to CASSAAGGRAEAFF. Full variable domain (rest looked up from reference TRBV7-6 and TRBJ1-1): GAGVSQSPRYKVTKRGQDVALRCDPISGHVSLYWYRQALGQGPEFLTYFNYEAQQDKSGLPNDRFSAERPEGSISTLTIQRTEQRDSAMYRCASSAAGGRAEAFFGQGTRLTVV.